This TCR beta chain emerged from a study of preoperative IRX-2 immunotherapy in early breast cancer (dated by TCRdb to between 2019 and 2020). On this clone itself: No cognate antigen has been identified for it. The sample holds no much larger clone one base away, and base qualities are not on file.

After removal of 0 bases from V and 4 bases from J, the junction retains 2 bases not matched to a gene. The CDR3, cysteine through phenylalanine, is 14 amino acids long. Only the CDR3 DNA is retained, 42 bases long and in frame from the first base. CDR1 SGHRS and CDR2 YFSETQ were looked up in the germline V gene. What this sample's treatment or condition label stands for: preoperative locoregional IRX-2 cytokine immunotherapy. The samples were obtained from a phase Ib study in which preoperative, locoregional IRX-2 cytokine immunotherapy intended to prime immune responses was tested. Before surgery, IRX-2 was given to the donors, who were patients with early-stage breast cancer. Preparation of the library involved the immunoSEQ multiplex PCR assay. As stored in TCRdb, this immuneACCESS dataset retains in-frame rearrangements with V and J assigned. A fraction of the clones does not appear; measured against another copy, unresolved V genes explain less than half of the discrepancy, and the remainder lacks a known reason. Across this sample there are approximately 15,000 clones, with roughly 88% seen only once. Around 28% of the sample lies in the top ten.

This clonotype originated in a human donor with breast cancer. This sequence uses TRBV5-1 and TRBJ2-3; 7 nucleotides in the junction match TRBD2. Sample collection was performed from a patient treated with IRX-2 immunotherapy. The nucleotides are TGCGCCAGCAGCTTGGGACTAGCATCAGATACGCAGTATTTT. This sequence encodes CASSLGLASDTQYF.